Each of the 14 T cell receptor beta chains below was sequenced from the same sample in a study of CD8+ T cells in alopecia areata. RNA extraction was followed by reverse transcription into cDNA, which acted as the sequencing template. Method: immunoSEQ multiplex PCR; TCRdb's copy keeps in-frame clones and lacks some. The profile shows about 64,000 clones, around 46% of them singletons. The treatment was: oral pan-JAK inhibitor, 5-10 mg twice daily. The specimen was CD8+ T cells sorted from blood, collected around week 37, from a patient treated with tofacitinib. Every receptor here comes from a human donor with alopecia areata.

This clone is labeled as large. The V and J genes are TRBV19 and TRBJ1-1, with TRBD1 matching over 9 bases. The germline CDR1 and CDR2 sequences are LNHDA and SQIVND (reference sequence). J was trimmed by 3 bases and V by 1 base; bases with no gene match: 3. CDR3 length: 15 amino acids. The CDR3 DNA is TGTGCCAGTAGTATAGGCTGGACAGGGGACACTGAAGCTTTCTTT. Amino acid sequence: CASSIGWTGDTEAFF.

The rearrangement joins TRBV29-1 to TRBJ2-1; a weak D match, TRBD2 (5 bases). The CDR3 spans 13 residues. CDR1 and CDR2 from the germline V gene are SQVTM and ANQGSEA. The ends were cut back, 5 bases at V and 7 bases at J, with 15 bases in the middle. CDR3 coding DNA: TGCAGCGTTTATTTGGGAGCGAGAAATGAGCAGTTCTTC. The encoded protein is CSVYLGARNEQFF.

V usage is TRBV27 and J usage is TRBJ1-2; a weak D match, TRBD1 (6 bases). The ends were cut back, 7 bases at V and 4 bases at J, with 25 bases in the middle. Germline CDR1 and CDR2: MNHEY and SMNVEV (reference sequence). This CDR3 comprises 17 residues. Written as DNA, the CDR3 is TGTGCCAGCACCTTCAGGGGCGGCGGTCGGAGCGGCTATGGCTACACCTTC. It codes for CASTFRGGGRSGYGYTF.

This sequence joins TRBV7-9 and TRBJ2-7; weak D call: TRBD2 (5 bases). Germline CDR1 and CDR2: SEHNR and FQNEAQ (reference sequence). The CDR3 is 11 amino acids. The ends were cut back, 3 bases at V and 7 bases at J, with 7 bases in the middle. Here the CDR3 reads CASSLGAEQYF. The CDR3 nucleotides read TGTGCCAGCAGCTTGGGAGCGGAGCAGTACTTC.

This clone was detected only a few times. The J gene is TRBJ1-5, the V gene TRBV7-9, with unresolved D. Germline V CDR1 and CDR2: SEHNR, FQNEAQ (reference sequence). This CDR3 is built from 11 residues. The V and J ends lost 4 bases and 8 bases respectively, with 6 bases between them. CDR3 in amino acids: CASSSGEPQHF. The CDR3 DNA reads TGTGCCAGCAGCTCCGGGGAGCCCCAGCATTTT.

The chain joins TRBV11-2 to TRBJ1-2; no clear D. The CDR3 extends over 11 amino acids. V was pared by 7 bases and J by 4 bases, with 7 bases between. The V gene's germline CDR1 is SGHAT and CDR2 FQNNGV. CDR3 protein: CASMSGYGYTF. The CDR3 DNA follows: TGTGCCAGCATGAGCGGCTATGGCTACACCTTC.

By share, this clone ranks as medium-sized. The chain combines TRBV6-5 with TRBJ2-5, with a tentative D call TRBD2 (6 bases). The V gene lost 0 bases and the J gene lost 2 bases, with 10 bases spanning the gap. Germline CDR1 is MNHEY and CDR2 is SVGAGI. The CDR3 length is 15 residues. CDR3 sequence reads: CASSYSTSWQETQYF. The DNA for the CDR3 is TGTGCCAGCAGTTACTCGACTAGTTGGCAAGAGACCCAGTACTTC.

The CDR3 DNA reads TGTGCCCACGGACAGGGGGCCGGGGAGCTGTTTTTT. Translated, it gives CAHGQGAGELFF. The chain joins TRBV25-1 to TRBJ2-2; TRBD1 matches 10 bases. Germline values: CDR1 MGHDK, CDR2 SYGVNS. CDR3 length: 12 residues. V was clipped by 11 bases and J by 6 bases; unmatched bases: 3.

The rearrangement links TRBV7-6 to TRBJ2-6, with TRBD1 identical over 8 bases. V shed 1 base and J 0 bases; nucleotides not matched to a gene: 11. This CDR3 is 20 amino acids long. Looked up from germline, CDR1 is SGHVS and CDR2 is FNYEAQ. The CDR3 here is CASSLGGQGATHSGANVLTF. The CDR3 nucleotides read TGTGCCAGCAGCTTAGGCGGCCAGGGGGCCACACACTCTGGGGCCAACGTCCTGACTTTC.

The CDR3 nucleotides read TGCAGCTTACGACACAATGAGCAGTTCTTC. Translating it yields CSLRHNEQFF. The chain joins TRBV29-1 to TRBJ2-1, with unresolved D. This CDR3 comprises 10 residues. The V end was cut by 8 bases, the J end by 5 bases, with 7 bases between. The V gene's germline CDR1 is SQVTM and CDR2 ANQGSEA.

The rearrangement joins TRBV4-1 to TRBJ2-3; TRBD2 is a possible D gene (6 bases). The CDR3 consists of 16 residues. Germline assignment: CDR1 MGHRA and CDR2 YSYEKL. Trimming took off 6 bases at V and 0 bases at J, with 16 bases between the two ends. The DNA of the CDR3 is TGCGCCAGCAGTTCCACAACCGGGACTAGCACAGATACGCAGTATTTT. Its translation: CASSSTTGTSTDTQYF.

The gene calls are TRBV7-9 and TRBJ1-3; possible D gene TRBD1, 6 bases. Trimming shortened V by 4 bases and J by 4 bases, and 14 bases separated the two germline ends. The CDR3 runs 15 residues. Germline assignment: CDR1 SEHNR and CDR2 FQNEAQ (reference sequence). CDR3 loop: CASSSGDLGGNTIYF. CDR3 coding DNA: TGTGCCAGCAGCTCAGGGGACCTGGGAGGAAACACCATATATTTT.

CDR3 nucleotides: TGCAGCGTGAGGTTATGGACAGGGGCGGACACTGAAGCTTTCTTT. It codes for CSVRLWTGADTEAFF. The chain is built from TRBV29-1 and TRBJ1-1; 9 bases match TRBD1. This CDR3 comprises 15 residues. Looked up from germline, CDR1 is SQVTM and CDR2 is ANQGSEA. Germline trimming cut 6 bases from V and 3 bases from J; bases unmatched to any gene: 11. Full variable domain (outside the CDR3, taken from reference TRBV29-1 and TRBJ1-1): SAVISQKPSRDICQRGTSLTIQCQVDSQVTMMFWYRQQPGQSLTLIATANQGSEATYESGFVIDKFPISRPNLTFSTLTVSNMSPEDSSIYLCSVRLWTGADTEAFFGQGTRLTVV.

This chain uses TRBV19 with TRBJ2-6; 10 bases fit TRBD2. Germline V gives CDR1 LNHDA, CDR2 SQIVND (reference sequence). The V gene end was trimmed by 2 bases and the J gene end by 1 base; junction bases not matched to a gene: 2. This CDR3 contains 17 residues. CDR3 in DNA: TGTGCCAGTAGTATATCTAGCGGGAGATCTGGGGCCAACGTCCTGACTTTC. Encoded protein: CASSISSGRSGANVLTF.